This T cell receptor (beta chain) was found in a study of cytomegalovirus exposure and HLA in healthy donors. The PCR made use of 60 Vbeta and 13 Jbeta primers. Repertoires were generated with immunoSEQ multiplex PCR, while TCRdb's copy carries only in-frame clones and drops some. The profile shows fewer than 110,000 clones, roughly 70% of them singletons. V lost 4 bases, J lost 0 bases, and 9 bases stayed unmatched. The germline CDR1 and CDR2 sequences are MNHNS and SASEGT. CDR3 length: 17 amino acids. This receptor was obtained from a man aged 45 to 65 in good health and CMV-seronegative. The chain carries TRBV6-1 and TRBJ1-2, with TRBD1 matching over 9 bases. Sequencing was done on a sample of PBMCs. In nucleotides, the CDR3 is TGTGCCAGCAGTGGGAGCCGGGACAGGGCGTCTAACTATGGCTACACCTTC. Translating it yields CASSGSRDRASNYGYTF.